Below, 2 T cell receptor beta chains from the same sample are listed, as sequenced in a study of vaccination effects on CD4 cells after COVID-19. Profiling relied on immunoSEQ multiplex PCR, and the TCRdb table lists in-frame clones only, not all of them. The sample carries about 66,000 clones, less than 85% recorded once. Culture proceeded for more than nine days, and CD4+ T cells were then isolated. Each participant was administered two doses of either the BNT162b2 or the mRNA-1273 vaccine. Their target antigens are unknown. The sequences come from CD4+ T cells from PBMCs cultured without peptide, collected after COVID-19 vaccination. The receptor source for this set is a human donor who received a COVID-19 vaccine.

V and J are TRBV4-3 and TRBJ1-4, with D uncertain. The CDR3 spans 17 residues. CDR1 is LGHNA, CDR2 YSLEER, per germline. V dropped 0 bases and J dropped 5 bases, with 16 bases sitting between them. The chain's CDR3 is CASSQEGQRLRNEKLFF. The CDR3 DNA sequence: TGCGCCAGCAGCCAAGAAGGTCAGCGGCTTCGGAATGAAAAACTGTTTTTT.

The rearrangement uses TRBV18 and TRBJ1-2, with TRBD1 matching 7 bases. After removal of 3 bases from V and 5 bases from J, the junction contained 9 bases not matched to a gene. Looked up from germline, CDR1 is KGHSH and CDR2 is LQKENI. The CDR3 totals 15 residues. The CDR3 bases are TGTGCCAGCTCACCGAACCGGGACAGTTTATATGGCTACACCTTC. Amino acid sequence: CASSPNRDSLYGYTF.